The T cell receptor (beta chain) under discussion was sequenced for a study of OX40 agonist ivuxolimab in advanced cancers. Study-wide context: Three individuals attained partial responses, comprising one hepatocellular carcinoma case and two cutaneous melanoma cases. The study's findings and limits: Low normalized T-cell clonal expansion was additionally recorded for some nonresponders. More expanded clones were seen, on average, in CD8+ T cells than in CD4+.

Worth noting for this clone: Its antigen is still unknown.

Sequencing was performed with immunoSEQ multiplex PCR; in TCRdb, only in-frame clones are kept and a portion is missing. Counted here are around 56,000 clones, around 81% occurring once; the ten biggest clones make up under 6%. The CDR3 contains 13 residues. V was cut by 5 bases and J by 4 bases, with 11 bases left in between. Germline V gene lookup returns CDR1 MNHEY and CDR2 SVGAGI. Specimen: CD4+ or CD8+ T cells sorted from blood, collected in a trial of the OX40 agonist ivuxolimab. The genes are TRBV6-5 and TRBJ2-5; maybe TRBD1 (6 bases). This clonotype was obtained from an adult with an advanced solid tumor such as melanoma, head and neck, liver or kidney cancer. CDR3 bases: TGTGCCAGCAGTGACACAGGGTTAGAGACCCAGTACTTC. Protein: CASSDTGLETQYF.